This entry is about one T cell receptor (beta chain). The target antigen is unknown. The sample is drawn from a study of cytomegalovirus exposure and HLA in healthy donors. PCR amplification relied on 60 Vbeta primers (plus 13 Jbeta primers). This table comes from immunoSEQ multiplex PCR, and its TCRdb copy is limited to in-frame clones, with some not included. The table lists under 200,000 clones, around 88% of them singletons. This CDR3 spans 13 amino acids. Looked up from germline, CDR1 is SGDLS and CDR2 is YYNGEE. Trimming took 4 bases from V and 6 from J, leaving 14 bases between them. Study-level points and caveats: What was likely a sequencing artifact was a cluster of highly shared sequence variants. What a later analysis reportedly showed was that an Asian-associated ancestry cluster had fewer N-insertions than the approximately 700-donor mean. Accounts indicate the classifier identified cytomegalovirus status with strong specificity and sensitivity. Later, an analysis showed that TCR beta chains associated with HLA were more clonally expanded than others that were equally common.

This receptor was taken from a woman aged 25-40 years in good health and CMV-seronegative. The chain links TRBV9 to TRBJ2-7; weak D call: TRBD1 (6 bases). Sample: PBMCs. CDR3 amino acids: CASSPEQGPEQYF. In nucleotides, the CDR3 is TGTGCCAGCAGCCCGGAACAGGGACCCGAGCAGTACTTC.